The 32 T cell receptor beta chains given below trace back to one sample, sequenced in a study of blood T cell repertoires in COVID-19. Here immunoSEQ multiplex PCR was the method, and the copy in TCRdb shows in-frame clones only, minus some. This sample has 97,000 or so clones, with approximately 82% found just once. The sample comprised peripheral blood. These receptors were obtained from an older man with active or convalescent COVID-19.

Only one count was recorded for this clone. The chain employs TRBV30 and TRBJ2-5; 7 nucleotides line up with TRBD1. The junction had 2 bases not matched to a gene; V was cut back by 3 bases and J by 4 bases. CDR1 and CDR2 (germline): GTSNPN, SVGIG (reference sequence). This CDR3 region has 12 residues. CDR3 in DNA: TGTGCCTGGAGCAACAGGGGAGAGACCCAGTACTTC. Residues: CAWSNRGETQYF.

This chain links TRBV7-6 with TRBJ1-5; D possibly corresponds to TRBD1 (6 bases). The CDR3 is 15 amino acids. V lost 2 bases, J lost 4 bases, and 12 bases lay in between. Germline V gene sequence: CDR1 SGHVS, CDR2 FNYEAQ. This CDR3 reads CASSLREGTNQPQHF. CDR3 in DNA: TGTGCCAGCAGCTTAAGGGAGGGGACAAATCAGCCCCAGCATTTT. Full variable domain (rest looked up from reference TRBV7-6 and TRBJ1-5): GAGVSQSPRYKVTKRGQDVALRCDPISGHVSLYWYRQALGQGPEFLTYFNYEAQQDKSGLPNDRFSAERPEGSISTLTIQRTEQRDSAMYRCASSLREGTNQPQHFGDGTRLSIL.

The CDR3 loop reads CASARGSGTGTDTQYF. Written as DNA, the CDR3 is TGTGCCAGCGCCCGAGGTTCGGGTACTGGCACAGATACGCAGTATTTT. The chain links TRBV7-2 to TRBJ2-3; D not certain. The CDR3 extends over 16 amino acids. CDR1 SGHTA and CDR2 FQGNSA come from the germline V gene. The V end was cut by 8 bases, the J end by 1 base, with 19 bases between.

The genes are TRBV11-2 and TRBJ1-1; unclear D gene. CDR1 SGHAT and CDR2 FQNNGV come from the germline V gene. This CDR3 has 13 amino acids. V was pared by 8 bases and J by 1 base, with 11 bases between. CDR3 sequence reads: CASCLQQNTEAFF. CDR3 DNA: TGTGCCAGCTGTCTACAGCAGAACACTGAAGCTTTCTTT. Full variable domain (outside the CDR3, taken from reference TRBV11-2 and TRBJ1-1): EAGVAQSPRYKIIEKRQSVAFWCNPISGHATLYWYQQILGQGPKLLIQFQNNGVVDDSQLPKDRFSAERLKGVDSTLKIQPAKLEDSAVYLCASCLQQNTEAFFGQGTRLTVV.

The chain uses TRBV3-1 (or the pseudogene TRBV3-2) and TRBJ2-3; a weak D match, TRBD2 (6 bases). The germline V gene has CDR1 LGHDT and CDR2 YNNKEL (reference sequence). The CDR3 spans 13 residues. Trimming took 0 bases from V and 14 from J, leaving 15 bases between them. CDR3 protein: CASSQDPGTPLYF. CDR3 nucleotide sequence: TGTGCCAGCAGCCAAGATCCTGGGACTCCACTGTATTTT.

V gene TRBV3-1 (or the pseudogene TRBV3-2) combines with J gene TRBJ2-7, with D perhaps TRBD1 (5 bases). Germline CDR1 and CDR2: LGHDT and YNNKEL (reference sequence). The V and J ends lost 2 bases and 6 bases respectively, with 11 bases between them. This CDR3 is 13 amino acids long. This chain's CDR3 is CASSQKTVSEQYF. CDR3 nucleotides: TGTGCCAGCAGCCAAAAGACAGTTTCCGAGCAGTACTTC.

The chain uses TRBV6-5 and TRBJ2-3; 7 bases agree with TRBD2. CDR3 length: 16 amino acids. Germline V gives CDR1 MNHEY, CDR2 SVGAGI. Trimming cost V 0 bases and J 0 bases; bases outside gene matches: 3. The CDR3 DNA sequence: TGTGCCAGCAGTTACTCGGGAGGGGCGAGCACAGATACGCAGTATTTT. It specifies CASSYSGGASTDTQYF.

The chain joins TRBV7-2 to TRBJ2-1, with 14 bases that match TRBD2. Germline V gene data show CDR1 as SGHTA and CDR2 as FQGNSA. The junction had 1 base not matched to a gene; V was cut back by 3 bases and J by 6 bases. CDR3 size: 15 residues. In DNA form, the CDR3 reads TGTGCCAGCAGCTTGGGGACTAGCGGGAGCAATGAGCAGTTCTTC. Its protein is CASSLGTSGSNEQFF.

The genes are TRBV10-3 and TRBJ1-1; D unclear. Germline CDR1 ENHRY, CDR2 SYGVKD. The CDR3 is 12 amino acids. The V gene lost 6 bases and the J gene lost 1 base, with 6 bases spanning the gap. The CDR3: CAIRATNTEAFF. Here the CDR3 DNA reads TGTGCCATCAGGGCAACGAACACTGAAGCTTTCTTT.

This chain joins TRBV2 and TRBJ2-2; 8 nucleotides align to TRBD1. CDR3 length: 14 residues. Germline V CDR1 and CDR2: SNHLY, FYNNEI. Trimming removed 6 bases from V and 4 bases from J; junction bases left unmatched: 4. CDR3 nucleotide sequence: TGTGCCAGCAGGGGCGACAGGGGCACCGGGGAGCTGTTTTTT. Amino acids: CASRGDRGTGELFF.

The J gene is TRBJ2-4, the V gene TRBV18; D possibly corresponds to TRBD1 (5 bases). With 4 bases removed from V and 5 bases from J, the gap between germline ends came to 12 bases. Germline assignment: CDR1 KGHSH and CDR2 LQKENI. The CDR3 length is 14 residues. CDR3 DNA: TGTGCCAGCTCACTGGCAGGGTCACAAAACATTCAGTACTTC. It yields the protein CASSLAGSQNIQYF. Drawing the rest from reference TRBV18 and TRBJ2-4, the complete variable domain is NAGVMQNPRHLVRRRGQEARLRCSPMKGHSHVYWYRQLPEEGLKFMVYLQKENIIDESGMPKERFSAEFPKEGPSILRIQQVVRGDSAAYFCASSLAGSQNIQYFGAGTRLSVL.

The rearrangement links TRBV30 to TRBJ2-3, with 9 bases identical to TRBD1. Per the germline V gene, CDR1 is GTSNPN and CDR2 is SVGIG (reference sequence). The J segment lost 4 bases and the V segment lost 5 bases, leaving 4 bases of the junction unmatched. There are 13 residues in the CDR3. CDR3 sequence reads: CAWGTGMADTQYF. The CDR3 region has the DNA TGTGCCTGGGGGACAGGGATGGCAGATACGCAGTATTTT.

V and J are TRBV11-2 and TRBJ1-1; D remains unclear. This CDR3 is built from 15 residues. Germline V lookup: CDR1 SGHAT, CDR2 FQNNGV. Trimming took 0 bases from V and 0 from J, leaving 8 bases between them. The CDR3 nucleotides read TGTGCCAGCAGCTTAGATCAGGTAGTGAACACTGAAGCTTTCTTT. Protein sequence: CASSLDQVVNTEAFF.

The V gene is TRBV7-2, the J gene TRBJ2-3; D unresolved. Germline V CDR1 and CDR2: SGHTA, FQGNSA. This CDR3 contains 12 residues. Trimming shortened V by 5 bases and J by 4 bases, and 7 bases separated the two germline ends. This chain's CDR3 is CASSRRADTQYF. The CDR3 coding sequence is TGTGCCAGCAGCCGTCGCGCAGATACGCAGTATTTT.

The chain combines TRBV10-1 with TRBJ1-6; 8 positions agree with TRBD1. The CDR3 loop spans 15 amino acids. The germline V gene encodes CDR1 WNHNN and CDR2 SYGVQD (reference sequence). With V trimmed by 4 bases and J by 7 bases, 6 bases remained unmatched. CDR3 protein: CASSVRDRRNSPLHF. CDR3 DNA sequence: TGCGCCAGCAGTGTCCGGGACAGGCGGAATTCACCCCTCCACTTT.

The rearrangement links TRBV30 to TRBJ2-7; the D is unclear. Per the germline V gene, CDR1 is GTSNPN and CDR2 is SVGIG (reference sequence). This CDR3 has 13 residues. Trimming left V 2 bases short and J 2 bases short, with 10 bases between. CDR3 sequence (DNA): TGTGCCTGGAGTAGTGAACTCGCCTACGAGCAGTACTTC. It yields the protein CAWSSELAYEQYF.

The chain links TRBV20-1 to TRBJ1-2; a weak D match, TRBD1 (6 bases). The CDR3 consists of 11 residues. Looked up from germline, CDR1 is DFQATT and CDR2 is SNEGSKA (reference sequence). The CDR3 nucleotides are TGCAAAGGGTCAGGGGTCTATGGCTACACCTTC. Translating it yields CKGSGVYGYTF.

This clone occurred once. The CDR3 loop is CASSLEPHRNTEAFF. CDR3 DNA: TGTGCCAGCAGCTTAGAACCCCACAGGAACACTGAAGCTTTCTTT. This chain uses TRBV7-2 with TRBJ1-1; D not certain. Trimming pared 1 base from V and 1 base from J, leaving 10 bases between. Per the germline V gene, CDR1 is SGHTA and CDR2 is FQGNSA. The CDR3 contains 15 residues.

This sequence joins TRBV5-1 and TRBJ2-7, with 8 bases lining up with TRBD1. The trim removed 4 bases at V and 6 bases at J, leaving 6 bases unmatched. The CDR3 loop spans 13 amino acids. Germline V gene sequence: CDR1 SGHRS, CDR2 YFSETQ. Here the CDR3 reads CASSPGQGSEQYF. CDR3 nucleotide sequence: TGCGCCAGCAGCCCCGGACAGGGTAGCGAGCAGTACTTC.

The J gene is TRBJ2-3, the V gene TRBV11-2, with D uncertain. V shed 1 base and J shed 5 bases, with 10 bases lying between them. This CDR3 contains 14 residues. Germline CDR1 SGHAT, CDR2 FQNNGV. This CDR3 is CASSLGSVGDTQYF. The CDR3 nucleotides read TGTGCCAGCAGCTTAGGGTCGGTTGGAGATACGCAGTATTTT.

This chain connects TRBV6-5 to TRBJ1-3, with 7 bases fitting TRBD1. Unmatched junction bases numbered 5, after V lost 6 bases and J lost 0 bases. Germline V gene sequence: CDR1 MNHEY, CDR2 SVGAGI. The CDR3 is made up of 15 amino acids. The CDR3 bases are TGTGCCAGCAGGGCGACAGGGAACTCTGGAAACACCATATATTTT. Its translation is CASRATGNSGNTIYF.

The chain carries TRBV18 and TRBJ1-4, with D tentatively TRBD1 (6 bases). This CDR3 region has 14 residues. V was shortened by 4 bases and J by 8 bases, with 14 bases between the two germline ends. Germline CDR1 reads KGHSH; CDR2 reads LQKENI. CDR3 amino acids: CASSLDSEGEKLFF. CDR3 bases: TGTGCCAGCTCACTGGACAGCGAGGGGGAAAAACTGTTTTTT.

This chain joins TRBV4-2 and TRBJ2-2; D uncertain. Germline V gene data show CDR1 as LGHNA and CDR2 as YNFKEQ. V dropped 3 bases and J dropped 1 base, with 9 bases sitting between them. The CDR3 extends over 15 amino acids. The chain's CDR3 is CASSQAVGNTGELFF. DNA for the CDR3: TGTGCCAGCAGCCAGGCTGTTGGGAACACCGGGGAGCTGTTTTTT.

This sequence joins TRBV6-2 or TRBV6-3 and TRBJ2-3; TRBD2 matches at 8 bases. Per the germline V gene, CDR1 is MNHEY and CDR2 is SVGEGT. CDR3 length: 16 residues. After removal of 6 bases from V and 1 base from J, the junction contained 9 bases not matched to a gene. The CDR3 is CASSPSGGRGTDTQYF. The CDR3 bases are TGTGCCAGCAGCCCCAGCGGGGGCCGGGGCACAGATACGCAGTATTTT.

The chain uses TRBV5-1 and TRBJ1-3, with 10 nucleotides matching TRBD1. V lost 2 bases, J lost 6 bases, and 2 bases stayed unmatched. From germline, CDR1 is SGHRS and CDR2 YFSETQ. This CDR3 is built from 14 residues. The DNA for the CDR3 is TGCGCCAGCAGCTTCGGGACAGGGGTAAACACCATATATTTT. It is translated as CASSFGTGVNTIYF.

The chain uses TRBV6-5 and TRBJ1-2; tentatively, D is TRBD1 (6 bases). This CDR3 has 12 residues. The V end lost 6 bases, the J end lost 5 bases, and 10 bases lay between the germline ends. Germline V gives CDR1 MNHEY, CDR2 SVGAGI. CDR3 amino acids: CASSPDRYGYTF. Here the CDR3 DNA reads TGTGCCAGCAGCCCGGACAGATATGGCTACACCTTC.

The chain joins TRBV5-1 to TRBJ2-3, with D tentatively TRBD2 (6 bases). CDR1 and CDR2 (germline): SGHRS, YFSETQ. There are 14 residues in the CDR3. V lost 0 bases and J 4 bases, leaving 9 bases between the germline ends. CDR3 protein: CASSLGGGADTQYF. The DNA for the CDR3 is TGCGCCAGCAGCTTGGGGGGAGGTGCAGATACGCAGTATTTT.

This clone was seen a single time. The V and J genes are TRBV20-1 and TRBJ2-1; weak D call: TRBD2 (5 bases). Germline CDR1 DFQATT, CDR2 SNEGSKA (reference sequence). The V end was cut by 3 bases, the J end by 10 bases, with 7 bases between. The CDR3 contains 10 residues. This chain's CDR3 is CSASGVEQFF. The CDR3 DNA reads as TGCAGTGCTAGCGGGGTGGAGCAGTTCTTC.

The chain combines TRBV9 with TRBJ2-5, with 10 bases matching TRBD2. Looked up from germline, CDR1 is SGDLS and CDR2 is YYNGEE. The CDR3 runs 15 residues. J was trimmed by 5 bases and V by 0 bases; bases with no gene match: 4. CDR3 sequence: CASSVGAGGLETQYF. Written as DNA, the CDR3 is TGTGCCAGCAGCGTAGGAGCGGGGGGGTTGGAGACCCAGTACTTC.

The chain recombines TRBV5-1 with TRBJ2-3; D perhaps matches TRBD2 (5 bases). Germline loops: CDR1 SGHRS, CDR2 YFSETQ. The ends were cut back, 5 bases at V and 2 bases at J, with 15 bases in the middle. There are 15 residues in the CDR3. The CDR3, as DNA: TGCGCCAGCAGACCGGCGTGGAGGAACACAGATACGCAGTATTTT. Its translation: CASRPAWRNTDTQYF. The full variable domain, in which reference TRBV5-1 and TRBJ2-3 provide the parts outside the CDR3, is KAGVTQTPRYLIKTRGQQVTLSCSPISGHRSVSWYQQTPGQGLQFLFEYFSETQRNKGNFPGRFSGRQFSNSRSEMNVSTLELGDSALYLCASRPAWRNTDTQYFGPGTRLTVL.

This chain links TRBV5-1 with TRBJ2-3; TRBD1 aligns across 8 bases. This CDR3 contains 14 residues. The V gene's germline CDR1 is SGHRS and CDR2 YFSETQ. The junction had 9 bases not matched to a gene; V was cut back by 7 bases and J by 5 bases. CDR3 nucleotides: TGCGCCAGCGTCCCAGGGGGCGTGGAAGATACGCAGTATTTT. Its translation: CASVPGGVEDTQYF.

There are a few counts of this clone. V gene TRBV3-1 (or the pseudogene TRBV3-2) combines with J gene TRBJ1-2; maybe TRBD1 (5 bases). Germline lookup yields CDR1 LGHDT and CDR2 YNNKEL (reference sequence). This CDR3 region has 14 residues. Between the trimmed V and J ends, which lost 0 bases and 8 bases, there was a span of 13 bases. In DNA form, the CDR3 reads TGTGCCAGCAGCCAAGATCAGGGCACCGTGGGCTACACCTTC. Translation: CASSQDQGTVGYTF.